This section outlines one T cell receptor (beta chain) sequence together with its context. An end of the junction differs from the germline gene, which may be a read error. The CDR3 length is 17 residues. Looked up from germline, CDR1 is MNHEY and CDR2 is SVGAGI. The record originates from a study of tumor and adjacent non-tumor tissue in lung cancer. A modified ARM-PCR protocol with three rounds of nested PCR amplified TCRbeta. One entry per CDR3 protein results from TCRdb running MiXCR on the multiplex PCR reads. The sample consists of fewer than 85,000 distinct CDR3 sequences, around 74% of them appearing once. RNA was extracted from bulk tissue without any cell sorting.

Sequencing input: lung tumor tissue. This TCR came from a woman in her 50s with non-small cell lung cancer. V is TRBV6-5 and J is TRBJ1-6, with D unresolved. DNA for the CDR3: TGTGCCGGCAGTTACTCGAGAAGGGCTTGGGAAAATTCACCCCTCCACTTT. Translation gives CAGSYSRRAWENSPLHF.